A single sample gave rise to the 28 T cell receptor beta chains below, sequenced in a study of cytomegalovirus exposure and HLA in healthy donors. The PCR used 60 Vbeta and 13 Jbeta primers. Clones were read by immunoSEQ multiplex PCR, and TCRdb kept only the in-frame ones, dropping some. The sample has about 160,000 clones, more than 60% seen once. Sequencing was performed on PBMCs. Receptors were obtained from a woman between 45 and 60 years old in good health and CMV-seropositive.

This chain joins TRBV5-1 and TRBJ2-5, with TRBD2 identical over 11 bases. The junction had 3 bases not matched to a gene; V was cut back by 4 bases and J by 1 base. CDR3 size: 15 residues. The germline CDR1 and CDR2 sequences are SGHRS and YFSETQ. The CDR3 sequence: CASSAGLAVQETQYF. CDR3 DNA: TGCGCCAGCAGCGCGGGACTAGCGGTCCAAGAGACCCAGTACTTC.

The gene calls are TRBV5-8 and TRBJ1-2; D uncertain. The CDR3 is 14 residues long. Between the trimmed V and J ends, which lost 2 bases and 2 bases, there was a span of 10 bases. The V gene's germline CDR1 is SGHTS and CDR2 YDEGEE. CDR3 nucleotide sequence: TGTGCCAGCAGCTTTGGAGGGATAAACTATGGCTACACCTTC. It specifies CASSFGGINYGYTF.

The gene calls are TRBV4-3 and TRBJ2-7; D remains ambiguous. Per germline, CDR1 LGHNA and CDR2 YSLEER. The CDR3 covers 14 residues. V gave up 0 bases and J gave up 0 bases, with 6 bases separating them. This CDR3 is CASSQDLGSYEQYF. In nucleotides, the CDR3 is TGCGCCAGCAGCCAAGATCTCGGCTCCTACGAGCAGTACTTC.

The chain couples TRBV7-2 to TRBJ2-2; D may be TRBD1 (6 bases). Trimming cost V 3 bases and J 6 bases, with 8 bases left between them. Germline CDR1 and CDR2: SGHTA and FQGNSA. CDR3 length equals 13 residues. The CDR3 protein is CASSFGQPGELFF. The CDR3 DNA follows: TGTGCCAGCAGCTTTGGACAGCCCGGGGAGCTGTTTTTT.

This clone was observed a single time. The gene calls are TRBV6-5 and TRBJ1-2; D not resolved. The V and J ends lost 2 bases and 4 bases respectively, with 17 bases between them. Germline-derived CDR1 and CDR2 are MNHEY and SVGAGI. The length of the CDR3 is 16 residues. The CDR3 nucleotides are TGTGCCAGCAGTTACACTGGGCCCACTGCTACCTATGGCTACACCTTC. Protein product: CASSYTGPTATYGYTF.

The rearrangement uses TRBV7-9 and TRBJ2-4; D remains ambiguous. There are 14 residues in the CDR3. V gave up 6 bases and J gave up 7 bases, with 16 bases separating them. The germline CDR1 and CDR2 sequences are SEHNR and FQNEAQ (reference sequence). The CDR3 region is CASSTVLEVNIQYF. The CDR3 region has the DNA TGTGCCAGCAGTACGGTCCTAGAGGTGAACATTCAGTACTTC.

The rearrangement uses TRBV11-2 and TRBJ1-3; no reliable D call. The germline gives CDR1 SGHAT, CDR2 FQNNGV. Trimming left V 2 bases short and J 2 bases short, with 10 bases between. This CDR3 is built from 15 residues. The CDR3 loop is CASSLRRGPGNTIYF. For the CDR3, the DNA is TGTGCCAGCAGCTTACGACGGGGTCCTGGAAACACCATATATTTT.

This clone appeared a few times. The chain joins TRBV2 to TRBJ2-7; 9 bases map to TRBD2. CDR1 SNHLY and CDR2 FYNNEI come from the germline V gene. This CDR3 region has 15 residues. V dropped 4 bases and J dropped 4; count of bases not matched to a gene: 8. CDR3 nucleotides: TGTGCCAGCAGTGCCGGAGCGGGGGGTGGATACGAGCAGTACTTC. Translated: CASSAGAGGGYEQYF.

This rearrangement joins TRBV11-3 to TRBJ1-1, with D perhaps matching TRBD1 (5 bases). The CDR3 contains 14 residues. Trimming stripped 7 bases from V and 4 bases from J, with 16 bases between. The V gene's germline CDR1 is SGHNT and CDR2 YENEEA. The CDR3 sequence: CASTVPGLGTEAFF. The CDR3 DNA sequence: TGTGCCAGCACCGTCCCAGGGTTGGGCACTGAAGCTTTCTTT.

The sample holds a few counts of this clone. This chain links TRBV28 with TRBJ2-5; D is possibly TRBD1 or TRBD2 (5 bases each). Near its end, the DNA agrees better with TRBJ2-7, so the J call may be wrong. The CDR3 runs 15 residues. Germline assignment: CDR1 MDHEN and CDR2 SYDVKM. The chain's CDR3 is CASSFPGKGDYEQYF. CDR3 coding DNA: TGTGCCAGCAGTTTTCCGGGGAAAGGGGACTACGAGCAGTACTTC.

In the case of this clone: One end of the junction fails to match germline, which may point to a read error. The chain recombines TRBV5-1 with TRBJ2-6, with a possible D match to TRBD1 (6 bases). Germline V lookup: CDR1 SGHRS, CDR2 YFSETQ. There are 15 residues in the CDR3. The CDR3 loop reads CASRPGVTGPNGLTF. DNA of the CDR3: TGCGCCAGCCGCCCAGGGGTGACAGGCCCTAACGGCCTGACTTTC.

V usage is TRBV7-2 and J usage is TRBJ2-2, with unresolved D. The germline V gene encodes CDR1 SGHTA and CDR2 FQGNSA. This CDR3 spans 14 amino acids. The V gene lost 5 bases and the J gene lost 1 base, with 8 bases spanning the gap. Here the CDR3 reads CASSPSRNTGELFF. The CDR3 bases are TGTGCCAGCAGCCCGAGTCGGAACACCGGGGAGCTGTTTTTT.

This chain connects TRBV27 to TRBJ2-2, with a tentative D call TRBD1 (6 bases). Germline CDR1 is MNHEY and CDR2 is SMNVEV (reference sequence). V was cut by 5 bases and J by 4 bases, with 20 bases left in between. This CDR3 has 17 amino acids. CDR3 nucleotide sequence: TGTGCCAGCAGTCCTCAGGGGCCCCAAATCCTCACCGGGGAGCTGTTTTTT. Amino acids: CASSPQGPQILTGELFF.

The chain combines TRBV5-1 with TRBJ1-2; D gene unclear. The CDR3 length is 13 residues. V was cut by 5 bases and J by 3 bases, with 11 bases left in between. Germline V gene data show CDR1 as SGHRS and CDR2 as YFSETQ. CDR3 DNA: TGCGCCAGCAGGTCGCCGGTGGACTATGGCTACACCTTC. It encodes CASRSPVDYGYTF.

This clone appeared a single time. The V and J genes are TRBV7-9 and TRBJ2-7; D is possibly TRBD2 (6 bases). The CDR3 is 11 amino acids. Trimming removed 5 bases at V and 9 bases at J, with 11 bases between. The germline V gene has CDR1 SEHNR and CDR2 FQNEAQ (reference sequence). The CDR3 nucleotides are TGTGCCAGCAGCCTCATGGGGGGGCAGTACTTC. It is translated as CASSLMGGQYF.

This clone was observed once. This chain uses TRBV2 with TRBJ1-1; TRBD1 might be the D (6 bases). Germline assignment: CDR1 SNHLY and CDR2 FYNNEI. CDR3 length: 12 residues. Trimming took 8 bases from V and 4 from J, leaving 11 bases between them. This CDR3 is CASLEGVTEAFF. Here the CDR3 DNA reads TGTGCCAGCCTTGAGGGGGTCACTGAAGCTTTCTTT.

The chain couples TRBV29-1 to TRBJ1-4, with TRBD1 as a possible D gene (6 bases). CDR3 length equals 14 residues. Germline V lookup: CDR1 SQVTM, CDR2 ANQGSEA. Trimming took 7 bases from V and 14 from J, leaving 26 bases between them. CDR3 DNA: TGCAGCGCCCATACAGGGAACCCTCTACCCCCCCTGTTTTTT. This translates into CSAHTGNPLPPLFF. The full variable domain, in which reference TRBV29-1 and TRBJ1-4 provide the parts outside the CDR3, is SAVISQKPSRDICQRGTSLTIQCQVDSQVTMMFWYRQQPGQSLTLIATANQGSEATYESGFVIDKFPISRPNLTFSTLTVSNMSPEDSSIYLCSAHTGNPLPPLFFGSGTQLSVL.

V usage is TRBV6-6 and J usage is TRBJ1-5; D gene unclear. V lost 5 bases to trimming and J lost 5 bases, with 7 bases between them. Germline loops: CDR1 MNHNY, CDR2 SVGAGI (reference sequence). The length of the CDR3 is 12 residues. The chain's CDR3 is CASSPAYQPQHF. In DNA, the CDR3 is TGTGCCAGCAGTCCCGCGTATCAGCCCCAGCATTTT.

CDR3 DNA: TGTGCCAGCAGTGCCACGTTCACGGGGTTTGGCACTGAAGCTTTCTTT. This translates into CASSATFTGFGTEAFF. The rearrangement links TRBV6-1 to TRBJ1-1; D gene uncertain. The germline V gene encodes CDR1 MNHNS and CDR2 SASEGT. The CDR3 has 16 residues. The V gene lost 4 bases and the J gene lost 4 bases, with 19 bases spanning the gap.

There are a few counts of this clone. The rearrangement uses TRBV6-5 and TRBJ1-2; 7 bases line up with TRBD1. V shed 5 bases and J 8 bases; nucleotides not matched to a gene: 5. Germline assignment: CDR1 MNHEY and CDR2 SVGAGI. This CDR3 is 12 amino acids long. The CDR3 coding sequence is TGTGCCAGCAGTCCCACAGGGGTCGGCTACACCTTC. It translates to CASSPTGVGYTF.

This sequence joins TRBV7-2 and TRBJ1-2; D possibly corresponds to TRBD1 (5 bases). The germline V gene has CDR1 SGHTA and CDR2 FQGNSA. Trimming removed 8 bases from V and 8 bases from J, with 18 bases in between. The CDR3 is 13 amino acids. The CDR3 protein is CASGAAVELGYTF. Written as DNA, the CDR3 is TGTGCCAGCGGGGCTGCGGTCGAGTTGGGCTACACCTTC.

The CDR3 protein is CASSIYQGMDEQYF. The CDR3 DNA reads as TGTGCCAGTAGTATTTATCAGGGAATGGACGAGCAGTACTTC. The chain employs TRBV19 and TRBJ2-7, with a possible D match to TRBD1 (5 bases). CDR1 LNHDA and CDR2 SQIVND come from the germline V gene (reference sequence). The CDR3 consists of 14 residues. V lost 3 bases and J lost 5, with 14 bases in between. Full variable domain (remainder filled in from reference TRBV19 and TRBJ2-7): DGGITQSPKYLFRKEGQNVTLSCEQNLNHDAMYWYRQDPGQGLRLIYYSQIVNDFQKGDIAEGYSVSREKKESFPLTVTSAQKNPTAFYLCASSIYQGMDEQYFGPGTRLTVT.

The chain couples TRBV6-5 to TRBJ1-1, with D possibly matching TRBD1 (6 bases). Per the germline V gene, CDR1 is MNHEY and CDR2 is SVGAGI. The CDR3 totals 14 residues. Trimming shortened V by 5 bases and J by 7 bases, and 17 bases separated the two germline ends. The CDR3 loop reads CASSPGGGWVEAFF. In DNA form, the CDR3 reads TGTGCCAGCAGTCCTGGGGGGGGCTGGGTTGAAGCTTTCTTT.

V usage is TRBV5-4 and J usage is TRBJ1-2; tentative D call: TRBD1 (5 bases). With 3 bases removed from V and 6 bases from J, the gap between germline ends came to 9 bases. Germline V gene lookup returns CDR1 SGHNT and CDR2 YYREEE (reference sequence). CDR3 size: 12 residues. The CDR3 here is CASSSDSDGYTF. The CDR3 nucleotides read TGTGCCAGCAGCTCCGACAGCGATGGCTACACCTTC.

The V and J genes are TRBV21-1 and TRBJ1-6; the table gives TRBD1 as D, unverified against the DNA. TRBV21-1 is classified as a pseudogene. This CDR3 contains 15 residues. Here the CDR3 reads CASSKTGQGNSPLHF. The CDR3 nucleotides read TGTGCCAGCAGCAAAACCGGCCAGGGAAATTCACCCCTCCACTTT.

This clone was recorded only once. The genes are TRBV7-6 and TRBJ2-1, with TRBD2 matching over 13 bases. CDR3 length: 17 amino acids. Germline lookup yields CDR1 SGHVS and CDR2 FNYEAQ. The junction had 4 bases not matched to a gene; V was cut back by 4 bases and J by 1 base. For the CDR3, the DNA is TGTGCCAGCAGCTCTAGACTAGCGGGGGGATCCTACAATGAGCAGTTCTTC. Its protein product is CASSSRLAGGSYNEQFF.

V and J are TRBV19 and TRBJ1-2, with D possibly matching TRBD1 (6 bases). V gave up 5 bases and J gave up 6 bases, with 13 bases separating them. The germline gives CDR1 LNHDA, CDR2 SQIVND (reference sequence). The CDR3 sequence is 13 residues long. This chain's CDR3 is CASSWGGADGYTF. The CDR3 DNA follows: TGTGCCAGTAGTTGGGGGGGCGCGGATGGCTACACCTTC.

V and J are TRBV7-3 and TRBJ1-1, with D unclear. The germline CDR1 and CDR2 sequences are SGHTA and FQGTGA. Trimming left V 3 bases short and J 6 bases short, with 11 bases between. The CDR3 is made up of 13 amino acids. CDR3 sequence reads: CASSLRDESEAFF. CDR3 DNA: TGTGCCAGCAGCTTGAGGGATGAGTCTGAAGCTTTCTTT.